These T cell receptor beta chains were read from a single sample in a study of blood T cells in healthy people across ages. MiXCR, applied by TCRdb to the 5' RACE reads, yields one record per CDR3 protein. The data hold 550,000 to 800,000 distinct CDR3 sequences, with around 21% observed a single time. Source material: blood. These receptors were collected from a man between 65 and 85 years old in good health. Both conserved end residues are part of each CDR3. The order of the fields is J gene, D gene, clone size, V gene, CDR3 DNA, CDR3 protein. D genes are given only for firm matches. The size entry is marked missing in some rows and otherwise reads once, few, many or a size class.

TRBJ2-5 - few TRBV5-1 TGCGCCAGCGCCTTAGAAATGGGGTACCAAGAGACCCAGTACTTC CASALEMGYQETQYF
TRBJ2-7 TRBD2 few TRBV20-1 TGCAGTGCTAAATCCGGGACTAGCGGGAGCGAGCAGTACTTC CSAKSGTSGSEQYF
TRBJ2-4 TRBD2 - TRBV20-1 TGCAGTGCCGCTTCGCGGGGAGGGCCCGGAAACATTCAGTACTTC CSAASRGGPGNIQYF
TRBJ1-2 - - TRBV12-5 TGTGCTAGTGGTTTAGGGTCAGTCCTTTCCTATGGCTACACCTTC CASGLGSVLSYGYTF
TRBJ2-1 TRBD2 few TRBV14 TGTGCCAGCAGCCAAGAGGGGGTTTTTTCGCGGGAGATGTCGTACAATGAGCAGTTCTTC CASSQEGVFSREMSYNEQFF
TRBJ2-1 - few TRBV3-1 TGTGTCAGCAGCCAAGATCTAGCTAGTTACAATGAGCAGTTCTTC CVSSQDLASYNEQFF
TRBJ1-4 TRBD1 few TRBV10-3 TGTGCCATCAGTGAGTCCTCAGGGGGTGGTGAAAAACTGTTTTTT CAISESSGGGEKLFF
TRBJ2-1 - few TRBV27 TGTGCCAGCAGTTTATTAGGGCAGGGGACGTTCTTC CASSLLGQGTFF
TRBJ1-2 - few TRBV15 TGTGCCACCAGCAGAGAGGAAGGGTATGGCTACACCTTC CATSREEGYGYTF
TRBJ2-5 TRBD2 few TRBV3-1 TGTGCCAGCAGCCAAGTGACTAGCGGGAACCAAGAGACCCAGTACTTC CASSQVTSGNQETQYF
TRBJ2-7 TRBD2 - TRBV5-4 TGTGCCAGCAGCAGGACTAGCGAGACCTACGAGCAGTACTTC CASSRTSETYEQYF
TRBJ1-1 - few TRBV19 TGTGCCAGTAGAATTTTCCAGGGAGGAGAGAACACTGAAGCTTTCTTT CASRIFQGGENTEAFF
TRBJ2-2 - many TRBV7-6 TGTGCCAGCAGCCACTTCGAAGCCGGGGAGCTGTTTTTT CASSHFEAGELFF
TRBJ2-1 - - TRBV7-8 TGTGCCAGCAGCTTACCCTTTGACGGGAGCTCCTACAATGAGCAGTTCTTC CASSLPFDGSSYNEQFF
TRBJ1-1 TRBD1 - TRBV12-5 TGTGCTAGTGGTTTCGACACGGACAGGGGGCAAGTCACTGAAGCTTTCTTT CASGFDTDRGQVTEAFF
TRBJ1-5 TRBD1 few TRBV20-1 TGCAGTGCTACTAGGGGGACAGGAGAACCTAGCAATCAGCCCCAGCATTTT CSATRGTGEPSNQPQHF
TRBJ2-7 - many TRBV5-1 TGCGCCAGCAGCTTACGCGGAGACTACGAGCAGTACTTC CASSLRGDYEQYF
TRBJ2-5 - few TRBV6-2/TRBV6-3 TGTGCCAGCAGTTACGAACAGACCAACCAAGAGACCCAGTACTTC CASSYEQTNQETQYF
TRBJ2-2 - - TRBV6-4 TGTGCCAGCAGCCCGGGACAAACCGGCACCGGGGAGCTGTTTTTT CASSPGQTGTGELFF
TRBJ2-2 TRBD2 many TRBV12-3/TRBV12-4 TGTGCCAGCTGCCCCCAGGGAGGGTCCGGGGAGCTGTTTTTT CASCPQGGSGELFF
TRBJ2-3 - few TRBV28 TGTGCCAGCAGTTTATCTAGCACCTACACAGATACGCAGTATTTT CASSLSSTYTDTQYF
TRBJ1-2 - few TRBV14 TGTGCCAGCGCAAACACAGGGTTTTATGGCTACACCTTC CASANTGFYGYTF
TRBJ2-5 TRBD2 few TRBV5-6 TGTGCCAGCAACCTTCTAGCGGCCGGGGAGACCCAGTACTTC CASNLLAAGETQYF
TRBJ2-3 - - TRBV20-1 TGCAGTGCTAGAGATACACAGGGCGGAGATACGCAGTATTTT CSARDTQGGDTQYF
TRBJ2-7 TRBD1 - TRBV29-1 TGCAGCGTTGACAGGGGGCGTGGGGAGCAGTACTTC CSVDRGRGEQYF
TRBJ1-5 TRBD1 - TRBV2 TGTTCCAGCAGTGCTCAGGGGGCGGATCAGCCCCAGCATTTT CSSSAQGADQPQHF
TRBJ2-6 - few TRBV18 TGTGCCAGCTCACCAGAAATTTCCTCTGGGGCCAACGTCCTGACTTTC CASSPEISSGANVLTF
TRBJ2-7 - few TRBV4-1 TGCGCCAGCAGCCCCGCGTGGGCAGTCCCCTACGAGCAGTACTTC CASSPAWAVPYEQYF
TRBJ2-1 - - TRBV29-1 TGCAGCGTCCGACACCGCGATGAGCAGTTCTTC CSVRHRDEQFF
TRBJ2-5 TRBD2 - TRBV4-1 TGCGCCAGCAGCCAAGCTACCGGGACTAGCAGACAAGAGACCCAGTACTTC CASSQATGTSRQETQYF
TRBJ1-4 - few TRBV9 TGTGCCAGCAGCAAACTCCTAACAGGGCCCCGGGGCGGTGATGAAAAACTGTTTTTT CASSKLLTGPRGGDEKLFF
TRBJ1-5 - - TRBV3-1 TGTGCCAGCAGCCAACAAACAGGTCCTAATCAGCCCCAGCATTTT CASSQQTGPNQPQHF
TRBJ2-7 TRBD2 - TRBV7-2 TGTGCCAGCAGCGCGATCGGGACTAGCGGGGACGAGCAGTACTTC CASSAIGTSGDEQYF
TRBJ2-1 - few TRBV9 TGTGCCAGCAGCGTCGACGTTAGTGCGATCGGTGAGCAGTTCTTC CASSVDVSAIGEQFF
TRBJ2-7 TRBD1 - TRBV10-3 TGTGCCATCACCCGAGGACAGGGGGACGAGCAGTACTTC CAITRGQGDEQYF
TRBJ1-5 TRBD1 - TRBV9 TGTGCCAGCCTCGACAGGGCCCCGCATTTT CASLDRAPHF
TRBJ2-4 - - TRBV20-1 TGCAGTGCTAGATATCAGCTAGCCAAAAACATTCAGTACTTC CSARYQLAKNIQYF